Each of the 26 T cell receptor beta chains below was sequenced from the same sample in a study of T cell repertoires in cytomegalovirus infection. In TCRdb, the reads were re-called with MiXCR into one record per CDR3 protein. The top ten hold roughly 10% of the sample, which has over 450,000 distinct CDR3 sequences, roughly 12% seen once. The specimen was PBMCs. Every receptor here comes from a human donor in good health (CMV status not recorded). Some clones in this sample may be carry-over from other donors' samples.

This clonotype appeared many times. The rearrangement uses TRBV3-1 and TRBJ1-4; weak D call: TRBD1 (6 bases). V was cut by 4 bases and J by 7 bases, with 19 bases left in between. Per the germline V gene, CDR1 is LGHDT and CDR2 is YNNKEL (reference sequence). The CDR3 covers 16 residues. CDR3 loop: CASSPGVRPGGEKLFF. The CDR3 nucleotides are TGTGCCAGCAGCCCAGGGGTGCGCCCCGGCGGTGAAAAACTGTTTTTT.

This clonotype has only a few counts. This rearrangement joins TRBV7-9 to TRBJ2-7; 13 nucleotides match TRBD2. The length of the CDR3 is 20 residues. Trimming took 1 base from V and 5 from J; bases not matched to a gene: 17. Looked up from germline, CDR1 is SEHNR and CDR2 is FQNEAQ (reference sequence). CDR3 DNA sequence: TGTGCCAGCAGCTTAGTTAACCGGGGTCGGACTAGCGGGAGTAGGGACGAGCAGTACTTC. Protein: CASSLVNRGRTSGSRDEQYF.

This clonotype has only a few counts. The rearrangement uses TRBV20-1 and TRBJ2-2, with 8 bases that match TRBD1. Germline lookup yields CDR1 DFQATT and CDR2 SNEGSKA (reference sequence). This CDR3 is built from 15 residues. The V gene end was trimmed by 3 bases and the J gene end by 3 bases; junction bases not matched to a gene: 6. CDR3 sequence reads: CSARDNRGYTGELFF. The CDR3 nucleotides read TGCAGTGCTAGGGACAACAGGGGGTACACCGGGGAGCTGTTTTTT.

The rearrangement uses TRBV28 and TRBJ1-1; D possibly corresponds to TRBD1 (5 bases). The germline V and J ends were trimmed by 3 bases and 1 base, with 9 bases remaining between them. Per the germline V gene, CDR1 is MDHEN and CDR2 is SYDVKM. The CDR3 spans 14 residues. The CDR3 DNA reads as TGTGCCAGCAGTTTGAGACAGTCGAACACTGAAGCTTTCTTT. Protein: CASSLRQSNTEAFF.

There are many counts of this clonotype. This chain connects TRBV11-2 to TRBJ1-1; no definite D call. The CDR3 runs to 14 residues. In germline, CDR1 is SGHAT, CDR2 FQNNGV. V lost 3 bases to trimming and J lost 2 bases, with 10 bases between them. The CDR3 DNA reads TGTGCCAGCAGCTTTGAGCCGGGAAACACTGAAGCTTTCTTT. Protein: CASSFEPGNTEAFF.

V and J are TRBV20-1 and TRBJ2-2, with 10 bases fitting TRBD2. Germline V gene data show CDR1 as DFQATT and CDR2 as SNEGSKA (reference sequence). J was trimmed by 4 bases and V by 0 bases; bases with no gene match: 5. The CDR3 extends over 16 amino acids. CDR3 loop: CSARDSRLAGTGELFF. DNA for the CDR3: TGCAGTGCTAGAGATAGCCGACTAGCGGGCACCGGGGAGCTGTTTTTT.

The chain carries TRBV5-5 and TRBJ2-5; D gene uncertain. CDR1 and CDR2 (germline): SGHKS, YYEKEE (reference sequence). The CDR3 has 15 amino acids. V gave up 0 bases and J gave up 1 base, with 10 bases separating them. CDR3 amino acids: CASSLALQTQETQYF. CDR3 sequence (DNA): TGTGCCAGCAGCTTGGCCTTACAGACCCAAGAGACCCAGTACTTC.

V is TRBV5-8 and J is TRBJ2-7; 11 bases align to TRBD2. Germline V lookup: CDR1 SGHTS, CDR2 YDEGEE. The length of the CDR3 is 15 residues. Germline trimming cut 4 bases from V and 7 bases from J; bases unmatched to any gene: 10. CDR3 loop: CASSRGLADFQEQYF. CDR3 DNA sequence: TGTGCCAGCAGCCGGGGACTAGCGGACTTCCAAGAGCAGTACTTC. Full variable domain (outside the CDR3, taken from reference TRBV5-8 and TRBJ2-7): EAGVTQSPTHLIKTRGQQATLRCSPISGHTSVYWYQQALGLGLQFLLWYDEGEERNRGNFPPRFSGRQFPNYSSELNVNALELEDSALYLCASSRGLADFQEQYFGPGTRLTVT.

This clonotype was seen many times. V gene TRBV7-3 combines with J gene TRBJ2-3; TRBD2 aligns across 10 bases. Germline trimming cut 4 bases from V and 4 bases from J; bases unmatched to any gene: 2. This CDR3 comprises 14 residues. Germline CDR1 reads SGHTA; CDR2 reads FQGTGA. The CDR3 DNA is TGTGCCAGCAGCTCCGGGACTAGCGCAGATACGCAGTATTTT. It translates to CASSSGTSADTQYF.

This clonotype was seen ten or more times. The chain couples TRBV6-5 to TRBJ2-7; either TRBD1 or TRBD2 may fit D (5 bases each). Germline CDR1 reads MNHEY; CDR2 reads SVGAGI. Trimming removed 5 bases from V and 6 bases from J, with 26 bases in between. There are 17 residues in the CDR3. The CDR3 DNA reads TGTGCCAGCAGTCATCTCTCCGGGACGGATACATTCTTCGAGCAGTACTTC. Translating it yields CASSHLSGTDTFFEQYF.

This clonotype has at least ten counts. J is TRBJ1-4 and V is TRBV7-9; D may be TRBD1 (5 bases). The CDR3 consists of 14 residues. Deletions cut 3 bases from V and 4 bases from J, with 9 bases between. Germline V CDR1 and CDR2: SEHNR, FQNEAQ (reference sequence). In nucleotides, the CDR3 is TGTGCCAGCAGCTTCCGGCAGGGTAATGAAAAACTGTTTTTT. Protein sequence: CASSFRQGNEKLFF.

In its sample, this clonotype was seen many times. V and J are TRBV7-8 and TRBJ2-1; D uncertain. Trimming took 0 bases from V and 8 from J, leaving 8 bases between them. Germline CDR1 and CDR2: SGHVS and FQNEAQ. CDR3 size: 13 residues. The CDR3 protein is CASSLALVYEQFF. Written as DNA, the CDR3 is TGTGCCAGCAGCTTAGCGCTAGTTTATGAGCAGTTCTTC.

This clonotype was observed at least ten times. CDR3 residues: CASSLNQLPSYEQYF. The CDR3, as DNA: TGTGCCAGCAGTTTAAACCAACTACCCTCCTACGAGCAGTACTTC. The chain carries TRBV27 and TRBJ2-7; D unclear. CDR1 is MNHEY, CDR2 SMNVEV, per germline (reference sequence). The CDR3 totals 15 residues. With 2 bases removed from V and 0 bases from J, the gap between germline ends came to 11 bases.

The chain uses TRBV25-1 and TRBJ1-1, with D possibly matching TRBD1 (5 bases). CDR1 and CDR2 (germline): MGHDK, SYGVNS. CDR3 length: 11 amino acids. Trimming removed 10 bases at V and 8 bases at J, with 14 bases between. DNA for the CDR3: TGTGCCACCATTCATAACAGGGAAGCTTTCTTT. Protein product: CATIHNREAFF. The full variable domain, with the rest looked up from reference TRBV25-1 and TRBJ1-1, is EADIYQTPRYLVIGTGKKITLECSQTMGHDKMYWYQQDPGMELHLIHYSYGVNSTEKGDLSSESTVSRIRTEHFPLTLESARPSHTSQYLCATIHNREAFFGQGTRLTVV.

This clonotype came up many times. The CDR3 is CASSFDSGGMNIQYF. The CDR3 bases are TGTGCCAGCAGTTTCGATTCAGGGGGTATGAACATTCAGTACTTC. The chain recombines TRBV12-3 or TRBV12-4 with TRBJ2-4; 7 bases are shared with TRBD1. Germline trimming cut 3 bases from V and 7 bases from J; bases unmatched to any gene: 9. CDR3 size: 15 residues.

This clonotype has just a few counts. This rearrangement joins TRBV2 to TRBJ1-1; 7 bases align to TRBD1. CDR1 and CDR2 from the germline V gene are SNHLY and FYNNEI. The length of the CDR3 is 14 residues. Trimming took 4 bases from V and 1 from J; bases not matched to a gene: 3. This CDR3 reads CASSGRQGNTEAFF. The CDR3 DNA is TGTGCCAGCAGTGGAAGACAGGGGAACACTGAAGCTTTCTTT.

The chain combines TRBV13 with TRBJ2-5, with TRBD2 matching over 10 bases. Per the germline V gene, CDR1 is PRHDT and CDR2 is FYEKMQ (reference sequence). V lost 4 bases to trimming and J lost 2 bases; unmatched junction nucleotides: 7. The CDR3 consists of 16 residues. The CDR3 reads CASSSWVAGGQETQYF. The CDR3 coding sequence is TGTGCCAGCAGCTCCTGGGTAGCGGGGGGACAAGAGACCCAGTACTTC.

This clonotype was detected only a few times. The gene calls are TRBV5-1 and TRBJ2-7; D is possibly TRBD1 (5 bases). This CDR3 spans 14 amino acids. CDR1 and CDR2 (germline): SGHRS, YFSETQ. Trimming took off 4 bases at V and 2 bases at J, with 13 bases between the two ends. This chain's CDR3 is CASSGDSSTYEQYF. The CDR3 nucleotides are TGCGCCAGCAGCGGTGACAGCTCTACCTACGAGCAGTACTTC.

This clonotype occurred many times. The CDR3 reads CSASLDRGLGAETQYF. The CDR3, as DNA: TGCAGTGCTAGTTTGGACAGGGGGCTTGGGGCGGAGACCCAGTACTTC. This rearrangement joins TRBV20-1 to TRBJ2-5; 11 bases map to TRBD1. V lost 3 bases, J lost 5 bases, and 11 bases stayed unmatched. CDR1 DFQATT and CDR2 SNEGSKA come from the germline V gene (reference sequence). The CDR3 spans 16 residues.

This clonotype was detected a few times. V and J are TRBV20-1 and TRBJ2-3; the D is unclear. Looked up from germline, CDR1 is DFQATT and CDR2 is SNEGSKA (reference sequence). The CDR3 runs 17 residues. V was clipped by 7 bases and J by 6 bases, with 29 bases between them. The DNA of the CDR3 is TGCAGTGTCAGACGCCCTGGTGGGGTGCCTGAGGAGGATACGCAGTATTTT. It yields the protein CSVRRPGGVPEEDTQYF.

There are many counts of this clonotype. This chain uses TRBV12-3 or TRBV12-4 with TRBJ1-2; TRBD1 aligns across 10 bases. V was pared by 5 bases and J by 4 bases, with 13 bases of the junction left unmatched. CDR3 size: 17 residues. CDR3 amino acids: CASSPPTGQGGGYGYTF. The CDR3 region has the DNA TGTGCCAGCAGTCCGCCTACCGGACAGGGGGGTGGCTATGGCTACACCTTC.

The chain links TRBV6-5 to TRBJ2-6; 10 bases match TRBD1. Germline V gene sequence: CDR1 MNHEY, CDR2 SVGAGI. The CDR3 contains 17 residues. V was clipped by 7 bases and J by 0 bases; unmatched bases: 6. CDR3 loop: CASTQDRGGSGANVLTF. CDR3 sequence (DNA): TGTGCCAGCACCCAGGACAGGGGGGGCTCTGGGGCCAACGTCCTGACTTTC.

This clonotype was detected a few times. This chain joins TRBV20-1 and TRBJ2-1; 9 bases match TRBD2. The germline CDR1 and CDR2 sequences are DFQATT and SNEGSKA (reference sequence). This CDR3 is built from 16 residues. V was pared by 6 bases and J by 2 bases, with 11 bases of the junction left unmatched. The CDR3 region is CSAPNRASGTYNEQFF. The CDR3 nucleotides read TGCAGTGCCCCCAACAGGGCTAGCGGGACCTACAATGAGCAGTTCTTC.

V is TRBV5-6 and J is TRBJ1-5; D might be TRBD1 (6 bases). Per the germline V gene, CDR1 is SGHDT and CDR2 is YYEEEE. The CDR3 has 14 residues. The V end was cut by 5 bases, the J end by 3 bases, with 12 bases between. The CDR3 region is CASSSDRFNQPQHF. The DNA for the CDR3 is TGTGCCAGCAGTTCCGACAGGTTCAATCAGCCCCAGCATTTT.

Notes on this clonotype: A much larger clonotype is one base distant, so this may be a read error. The V gene is TRBV10-3, the J gene TRBJ2-7, with TRBD2 identical over 9 bases. The germline V gene encodes CDR1 ENHRY and CDR2 SYGVKD. Losses at the gene ends were 4 bases for V and 4 bases for J; bases not matched to a gene: 8. The length of the CDR3 is 15 residues. The CDR3 loop is CAISVIAGEPYEQYF. The CDR3 DNA sequence: TGTGCCATCAGTGTAATAGCGGGAGAACCGTACGAGCAGTACTTC.

The chain uses TRBV28 and TRBJ2-1; 9 bases fit TRBD2. Trimming at V came to 8 bases and at J to 10 bases, leaving 12 bases not matched to a gene. In germline, CDR1 is MDHEN, CDR2 SYDVKM. The CDR3 extends over 14 amino acids. The CDR3 region has the DNA TGTGCCAGCGCCATCTTAACCCTAGCGGGGGAGCAGTTCTTC. Amino acids: CASAILTLAGEQFF.